A selection of T cell receptor beta chains follows, all from one sample in a study of cytomegalovirus exposure and HLA in healthy donors. Profiled with immunoSEQ multiplex PCR; TCRdb holds only in-frame clones, not every one. This sample has fewer than 150,000 clones, with 77% found just once. The specimen sequenced was PBMCs. The receptors originated from a human donor in good health. Each CDR3 is given with its conserved first and last residue. The order of the fields is V gene, J gene, D gene, clone size, CDR3 protein, CDR3 DNA. The D gene is left open where the match is weak. The size field is filled for only some rows; it gives once, few, many or a size class.

>TRBV4-1|TRBJ2-3|TRBD2|-
CASSQDSRLAGTSDTQYF
TGCGCCAGCAGCCAAGATTCACGACTAGCGGGAACTTCGGATACGCAGTATTTT
>TRBV19|TRBJ1-3|-|-
CASRTYSGNTIYF
TGTGCCAGCCGTACCTACTCTGGAAACACCATATATTTT
>TRBV20-1|TRBJ1-1|-|few
CSARHGTEAFF
TGCAGTGCACGACATGGAACTGAAGCTTTCTTT
>TRBV5-4|TRBJ2-3|-|-
CASSPYQGRSTDTQYF
TGTGCCAGCAGCCCCTACCAGGGGCGGAGTACAGATACGCAGTATTTT
>TRBV9|TRBJ1-6|TRBD1|few
CASSGGGEPLHF
TGTGCCAGCAGCGGAGGGGGCGAACCCCTCCACTTT
>TRBV5-1|TRBJ2-7|TRBD1|-
CASSLIPGTAEYEQYF
TGCGCCAGCAGCCTAATCCCCGGGACAGCAGAATACGAGCAGTACTTC
>TRBV28|TRBJ1-2|TRBD1|few
CASSLTGVYGYTF
TGTGCCAGCAGTTTGACAGGGGTTTATGGCTACACCTTC
>TRBV28|TRBJ2-7|TRBD2|-
CASSQPSGNYEQYF
TGTGCCAGCAGTCAGCCTAGCGGGAACTACGAGCAGTACTTC
>TRBV2|TRBJ1-2|-|-
CASSEYAGAGVRYTF
TGTGCCAGCAGTGAATACGCAGGGGCGGGGGTTCGGTACACCTTC
>TRBV5-6|TRBJ2-7|-|-
CASSLYRNEQYF
TGTGCCAGCAGCTTGTATAGAAATGAGCAGTACTTC
>TRBV27|TRBJ2-3|-|-
CASSFLRSSSTDTQYF
TGTGCCAGCAGTTTCCTCCGGAGCTCTAGCACAGATACGCAGTATTTT
>TRBV7-6|TRBJ1-4|TRBD1|-
CASSSRQGINEKLFF
TGTGCCAGCAGCTCCCGACAGGGGATAAATGAAAAACTGTTTTTT
>TRBV6-5|TRBJ2-1|TRBD2|-
CASNPGTSGRGEQFF
TGTGCCAGCAACCCCGGGACTAGCGGGAGAGGAGAGCAGTTCTTC
>TRBV6-6|TRBJ2-5|-|-
CASSYPDRLQETQYF
TGTGCCAGCAGTTACCCGGACAGACTTCAAGAGACCCAGTACTTC
>TRBV6-1|TRBJ2-2|TRBD1|-
CASKTTGQGTGELFF
TGTGCCAGCAAAACAACGGGACAGGGTACCGGGGAGCTGTTTTTT
>TRBV27|TRBJ2-3|-|-
CASSLSRQRTDTQYF
TGTGCCAGCAGTTTATCCCGACAGCGCACAGATACGCAGTATTTT
>TRBV5-6|TRBJ1-2|TRBD1|-
CASSTRGRNYGYTF
TGTGCCAGCAGCACTAGGGGGCGGAACTATGGCTACACCTTC
>TRBV10-3|TRBJ2-1|TRBD2|few
CAISSPIGLAGVNEQFF
TGTGCCATCAGTTCCCCGATAGGGCTAGCGGGAGTCAATGAGCAGTTCTTC
>TRBV15|TRBJ2-7|TRBD2|-
CATSRLAVASGYSYEQYF
TGTGCCACCAGCAGACTCGCAGTGGCTAGCGGGTACTCCTACGAGCAGTACTTC
>TRBV5-1|TRBJ1-5|-|few
CASSLFQGNQPQHF
TGCGCCAGCAGCTTGTTCCAGGGCAATCAGCCCCAGCATTTT
>TRBV5-1|TRBJ2-7|TRBD2|once
CASSVTSGFSYEQYF
TGCGCCAGCAGCGTGACTAGCGGGTTTTCCTACGAGCAGTACTTC
>TRBV5-8|TRBJ1-5|-|-
CASSFRSGGNQPQHF
TGTGCCAGCAGCTTTAGGAGCGGGGGGAATCAGCCCCAGCATTTT
>TRBV5-1|TRBJ1-1|-|-
CASSLEAGSTEAFF
TGCGCCAGCAGCTTGGAGGCGGGGAGCACTGAAGCTTTCTTT
>TRBV6-5|TRBJ1-2|TRBD1|few
CASRNTQGRGGYTF
TGTGCCAGCAGAAACACACAGGGGCGGGGTGGCTACACCTTC
>TRBV11-3|TRBJ2-2|TRBD2|-
CASSSLAGGAANTGELFF
TGTGCCAGCAGCTCCCTAGCGGGAGGAGCCGCGAACACCGGGGAGCTGTTTTTT
>TRBV5-6|TRBJ2-2|-|-
CASSSYVPSEGTGELFF
TGTGCCAGCAGCTCCTACGTCCCCAGCGAGGGCACCGGGGAGCTGTTTTTT
>TRBV21-1|TRBJ1-5|-|-
CASSNSTGRQPQHF
TGTGCCAGCAGCAATTCTACAGGGCGTCAGCCCCAGCATTTT
>TRBV7-2|TRBJ2-3|TRBD2|-
CASSLVGLAGDTQYF
TGTGCCAGCAGCTTAGTGGGACTAGCGGGGGATACGCAGTATTTT
>TRBV7-9|TRBJ1-1|-|few
CASSPKVRLGTEAFF
TGTGCCAGCAGCCCTAAGGTGAGGTTGGGCACTGAAGCTTTCTTT